A selection of T cell receptor beta chains follows, all from one sample in a study of blood T cell repertoires in COVID-19. The protocol was immunoSEQ multiplex PCR, while the TCRdb copy is restricted to in-frame clones and leaves out a portion. The sample yields 150,000 to 190,000 clones, approximately 84% seen once. What was sequenced was peripheral blood. Receptors were obtained from a woman aged 55-70 years with COVID-19, enrolled during active disease. Each CDR3 is given with its conserved first and last residue.

cdr3_aa,v_call,j_call
CASSPSGGAQYGYTF,TRBV7-3,TRBJ1-2
CASSLVGQGAPEAFF,TRBV5-8,TRBJ1-1
CASSQNRGSGAFF,TRBV3-1/TRBV3-2,TRBJ1-1
CASTRDRGADTQYF,TRBV2,TRBJ2-3
CASRDGIHRDIQYF,TRBV5-1,TRBJ2-4
CASIQGEAFF,TRBV6-5,TRBJ1-1
CASRAGQAFF,TRBV2,TRBJ1-1
CASSPGQGEGQYF,TRBV19,TRBJ2-7
CASSSGGLSEQYF,TRBV7-3,TRBJ2-7
CASSPTTDTQYF,TRBV7-3,TRBJ2-3
CASSLVRATNEKLFF,TRBV5-5,TRBJ1-4
CAWSVRAGRLFF,TRBV30,TRBJ1-4
CASSPRQGGEKLFF,TRBV9,TRBJ1-4
CASSQGPQFSPLHF,TRBV4-1,TRBJ1-6
CASSPGQGDQPQHF,TRBV5-1,TRBJ1-5
CASSIWTGSSYNEQFF,TRBV9,TRBJ2-1
CSALGTVVNTF,TRBV29-1,TRBJ1-2
CAWSAVGKYGYTF,TRBV30,TRBJ1-2
CASSPFSGRASKEQFF,TRBV6-4,TRBJ2-1
CASSSPRGVNTEAFF,TRBV28,TRBJ1-1
CASSARPVFSGNTIYF,TRBV2,TRBJ1-3
CASTRGGLYFYNEQFF,TRBV12-5,TRBJ2-1
CASSLGYGDRAYEQYF,TRBV11-2,TRBJ2-7
CASSQGVRNSPLHF,TRBV3-1/TRBV3-2,TRBJ1-6
CASSVMQDPEKLFF,TRBV9,TRBJ1-4
CASSPLRDRENTEAFF,TRBV3-1/TRBV3-2,TRBJ1-1
CASSSTSANEQFF,TRBV11-3,TRBJ2-1
CASSWDTNTEAFF,TRBV19,TRBJ1-1
CASTPEVGETQYF,TRBV28,TRBJ2-5
CASSSVSMNTEAFF,TRBV18,TRBJ1-1
CASSSGLETQYF,TRBV5-1,TRBJ2-5
CATRDFGELFF,TRBV24-1,TRBJ2-2
CASGLVLSGEINNEQFF,TRBV12-5,TRBJ2-1
CASSLETSTDTQYF,TRBV5-1,TRBJ2-3
CASSLAWGTSSYNEQFF,TRBV5-1,TRBJ2-1
CASRTGSSYNSPLHF,TRBV6-5,TRBJ1-6
CASRPQGPDTEAFF,TRBV7-3,TRBJ1-1
CASSSGGGSNQPQHF,TRBV2,TRBJ1-5
CASRPTGVGETQYF,TRBV19,TRBJ2-5
CASSLGTSRDTQYF,TRBV7-7,TRBJ2-3
CASSPYASSSYGYTF,TRBV3-1/TRBV3-2,TRBJ1-2
CASSDPGRSSYNEQFF,TRBV6-4,TRBJ2-1
CASSEVRGYEQYF,TRBV6-1,TRBJ2-7
CASISGTGMEKLFF,TRBV2,TRBJ1-4
CASSLVISALQETQYF,TRBV11-1,TRBJ2-5